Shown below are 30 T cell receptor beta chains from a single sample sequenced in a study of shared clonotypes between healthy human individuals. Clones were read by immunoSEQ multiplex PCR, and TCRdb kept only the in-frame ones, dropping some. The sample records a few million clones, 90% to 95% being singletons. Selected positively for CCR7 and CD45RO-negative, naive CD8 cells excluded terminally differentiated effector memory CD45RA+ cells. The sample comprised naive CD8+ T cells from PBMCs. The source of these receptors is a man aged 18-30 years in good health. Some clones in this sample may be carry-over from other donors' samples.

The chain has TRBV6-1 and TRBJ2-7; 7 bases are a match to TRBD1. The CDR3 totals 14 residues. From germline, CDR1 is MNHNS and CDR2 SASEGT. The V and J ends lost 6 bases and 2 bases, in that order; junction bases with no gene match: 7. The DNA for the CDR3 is TGTGCCAGCAGCCCCCGGGACAGAGCCTACGAGCAGTACTTC. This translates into CASSPRDRAYEQYF.

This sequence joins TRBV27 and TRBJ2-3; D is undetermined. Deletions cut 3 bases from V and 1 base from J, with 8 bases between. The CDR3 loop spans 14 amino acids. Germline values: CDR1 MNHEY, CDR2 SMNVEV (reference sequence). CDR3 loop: CASSFWQGTDTQYF. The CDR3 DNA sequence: TGTGCCAGCAGTTTCTGGCAGGGCACAGATACGCAGTATTTT.

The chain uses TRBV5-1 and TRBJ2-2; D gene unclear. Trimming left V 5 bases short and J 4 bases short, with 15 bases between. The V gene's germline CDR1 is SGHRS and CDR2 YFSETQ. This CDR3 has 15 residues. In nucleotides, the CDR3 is TGCGCCAGCAGTTGGTCGTTAGGCGGCACCGGGGAGCTGTTTTTT. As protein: CASSWSLGGTGELFF.

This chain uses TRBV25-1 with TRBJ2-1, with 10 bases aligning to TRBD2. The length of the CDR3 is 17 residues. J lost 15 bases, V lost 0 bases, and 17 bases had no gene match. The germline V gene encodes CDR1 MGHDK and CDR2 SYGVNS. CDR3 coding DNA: TGTGCCAGCAGTGAATATACGGGACTAGCGCAAGCGGAGGGGTGGTTCTTC. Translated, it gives CASSEYTGLAQAEGWFF.

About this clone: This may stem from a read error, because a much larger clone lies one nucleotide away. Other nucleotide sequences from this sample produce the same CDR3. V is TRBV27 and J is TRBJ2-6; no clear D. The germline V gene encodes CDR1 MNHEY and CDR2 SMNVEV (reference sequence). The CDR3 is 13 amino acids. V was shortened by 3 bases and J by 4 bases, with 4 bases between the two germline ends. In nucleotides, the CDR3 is TGTGCCAGCAGTTTCTCAGGGGCCAACGTCCTGACTTTC. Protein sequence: CASSFSGANVLTF.

The CDR3 region is CASSPGVNTEAFF. In DNA form, the CDR3 reads TGTGCCAGCAGCCCAGGAGTGAACACTGAAGCTTTCTTT. This chain connects TRBV14 to TRBJ1-1; D uncertain. CDR3 length equals 13 residues. The V end was cut by 4 bases, the J end by 0 bases, with 6 bases between. From germline, CDR1 is SGHDN and CDR2 FVKESK.

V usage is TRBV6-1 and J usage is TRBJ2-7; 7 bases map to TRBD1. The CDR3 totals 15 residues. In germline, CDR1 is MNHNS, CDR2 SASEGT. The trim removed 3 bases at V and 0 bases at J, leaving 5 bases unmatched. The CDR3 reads CASSEGQLLSYEQYF. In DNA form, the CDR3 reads TGTGCCAGCAGTGAGGGACAGCTCCTCTCCTACGAGCAGTACTTC.

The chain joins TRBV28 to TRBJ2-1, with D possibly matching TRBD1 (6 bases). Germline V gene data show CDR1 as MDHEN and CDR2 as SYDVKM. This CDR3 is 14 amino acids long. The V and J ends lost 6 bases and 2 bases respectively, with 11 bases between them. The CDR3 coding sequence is TGTGCCAGCAGCTACAGGGTTACCTACAATGAGCAGTTCTTC. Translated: CASSYRVTYNEQFF.

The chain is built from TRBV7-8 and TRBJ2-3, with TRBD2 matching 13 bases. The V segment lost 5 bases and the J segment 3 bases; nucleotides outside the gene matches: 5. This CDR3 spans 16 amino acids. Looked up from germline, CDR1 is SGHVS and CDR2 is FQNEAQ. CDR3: CASSQLAGGPTDTQYF. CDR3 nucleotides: TGTGCCAGCAGCCAACTAGCGGGAGGGCCTACAGATACGCAGTATTTT.

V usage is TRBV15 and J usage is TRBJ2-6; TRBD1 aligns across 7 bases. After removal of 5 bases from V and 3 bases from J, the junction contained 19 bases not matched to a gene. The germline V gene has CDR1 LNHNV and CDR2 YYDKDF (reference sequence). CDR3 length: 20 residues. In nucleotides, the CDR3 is TGTGCCACCAGCTCCCGGGGTGAACAGGGGAGCGGTAGTGGGGCCAACGTCCTGACTTTC. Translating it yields CATSSRGEQGSGSGANVLTF.

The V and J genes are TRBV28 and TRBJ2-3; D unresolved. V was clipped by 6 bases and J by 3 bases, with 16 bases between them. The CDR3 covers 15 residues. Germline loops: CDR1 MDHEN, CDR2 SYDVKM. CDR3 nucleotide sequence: TGTGCCAGCAGCCGTGCCGACTCTTTAACAGATACGCAGTATTTT. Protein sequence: CASSRADSLTDTQYF.

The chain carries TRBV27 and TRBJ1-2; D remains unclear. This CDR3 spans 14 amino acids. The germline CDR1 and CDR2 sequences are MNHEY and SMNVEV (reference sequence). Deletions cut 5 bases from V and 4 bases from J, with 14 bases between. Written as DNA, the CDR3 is TGTGCCAGCAGTCCCGAGCGGGCGAGCTATGGCTACACCTTC. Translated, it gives CASSPERASYGYTF.

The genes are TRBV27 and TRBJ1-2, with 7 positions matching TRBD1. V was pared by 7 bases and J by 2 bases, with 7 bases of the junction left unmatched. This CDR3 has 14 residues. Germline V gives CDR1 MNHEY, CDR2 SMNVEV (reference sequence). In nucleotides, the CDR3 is TGTGCCAGCACCATTGGGACAGCAAACTATGGCTACACCTTC. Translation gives CASTIGTANYGYTF.

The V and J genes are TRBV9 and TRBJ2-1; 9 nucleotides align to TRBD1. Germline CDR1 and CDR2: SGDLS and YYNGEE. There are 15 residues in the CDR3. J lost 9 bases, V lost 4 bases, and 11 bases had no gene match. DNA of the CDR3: TGTGCCAGCAGCCCGGCCCCGGGACAGGGCCGTGAGCAGTTCTTC. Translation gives CASSPAPGQGREQFF.

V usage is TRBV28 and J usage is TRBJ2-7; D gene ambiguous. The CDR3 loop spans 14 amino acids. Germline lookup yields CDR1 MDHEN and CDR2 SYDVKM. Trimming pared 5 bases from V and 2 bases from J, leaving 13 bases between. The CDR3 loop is CASSTQLQPYEQYF. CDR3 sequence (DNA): TGTGCCAGCAGTACACAGCTTCAGCCCTACGAGCAGTACTTC.

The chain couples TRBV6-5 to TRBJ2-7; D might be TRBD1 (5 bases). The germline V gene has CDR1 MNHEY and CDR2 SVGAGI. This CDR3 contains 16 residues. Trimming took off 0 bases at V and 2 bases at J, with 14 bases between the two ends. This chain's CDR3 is CASSYSIGARPYEQYF. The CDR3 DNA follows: TGTGCCAGCAGTTACTCGATAGGGGCGCGCCCCTACGAGCAGTACTTC.

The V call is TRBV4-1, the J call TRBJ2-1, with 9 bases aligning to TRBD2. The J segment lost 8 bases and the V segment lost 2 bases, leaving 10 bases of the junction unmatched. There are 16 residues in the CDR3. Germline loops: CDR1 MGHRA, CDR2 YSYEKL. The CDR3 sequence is CASSQRIAGAYYEQFF. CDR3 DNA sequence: TGCGCCAGCAGCCAAAGAATAGCGGGAGCCTATTATGAGCAGTTCTTC.

CDR3 nucleotide sequence: TGTGCCAGCAGCCCGGACCCTCGTAGAGGCGGGAGCTCCTACAATGAGCAGTTCTTC. This codes for CASSPDPRRGGSSYNEQFF. V and J are TRBV4-2 and TRBJ2-1; 7 nucleotides match TRBD2. V gave up 4 bases and J gave up 0 bases; unmatched junction bases: 15. Germline CDR1 reads LGHNA; CDR2 reads YNFKEQ. The CDR3 runs to 19 residues.

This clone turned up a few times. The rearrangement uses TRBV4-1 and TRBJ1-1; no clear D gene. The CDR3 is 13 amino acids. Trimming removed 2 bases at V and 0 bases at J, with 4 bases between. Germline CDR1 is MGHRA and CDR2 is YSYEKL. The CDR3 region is CASSQIVNTEAFF. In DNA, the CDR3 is TGCGCCAGCAGCCAAATCGTGAACACTGAAGCTTTCTTT.

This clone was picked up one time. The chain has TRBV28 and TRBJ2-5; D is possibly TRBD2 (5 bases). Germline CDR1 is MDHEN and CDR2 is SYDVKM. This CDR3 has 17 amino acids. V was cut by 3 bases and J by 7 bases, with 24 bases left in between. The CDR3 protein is CASSFPSAGRTTGTQYF. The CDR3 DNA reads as TGTGCCAGCAGTTTTCCCTCTGCGGGCAGAACAACGGGGACCCAGTACTTC.

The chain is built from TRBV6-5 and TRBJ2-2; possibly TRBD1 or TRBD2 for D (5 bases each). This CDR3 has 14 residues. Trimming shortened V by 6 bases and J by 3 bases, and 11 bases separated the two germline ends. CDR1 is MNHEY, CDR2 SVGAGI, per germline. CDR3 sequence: CASSPRGDTGELFF. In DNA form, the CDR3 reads TGTGCCAGCAGCCCACGAGGGGACACCGGGGAGCTGTTTTTT.

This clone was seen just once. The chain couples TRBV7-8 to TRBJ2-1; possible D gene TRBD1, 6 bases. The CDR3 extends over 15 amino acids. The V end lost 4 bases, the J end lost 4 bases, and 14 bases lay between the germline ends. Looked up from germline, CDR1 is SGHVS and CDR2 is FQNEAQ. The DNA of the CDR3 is TGTGCCAGCAGCTACCGGAACAGGGCTTACAATGAGCAGTTCTTC. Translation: CASSYRNRAYNEQFF.

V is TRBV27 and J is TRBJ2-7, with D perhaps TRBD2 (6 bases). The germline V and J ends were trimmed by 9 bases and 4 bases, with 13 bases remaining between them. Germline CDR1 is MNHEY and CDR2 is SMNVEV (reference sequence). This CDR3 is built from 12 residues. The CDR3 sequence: CASVGDFYEQYF. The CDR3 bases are TGTGCCAGTGTAGGGGACTTTTACGAGCAGTACTTC.

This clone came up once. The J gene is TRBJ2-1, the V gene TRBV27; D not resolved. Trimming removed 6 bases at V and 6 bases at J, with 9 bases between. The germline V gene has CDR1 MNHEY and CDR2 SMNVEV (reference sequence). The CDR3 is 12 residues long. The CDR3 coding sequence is TGTGCCAGCAGCCCTCGGATCAATGAGCAGTTCTTC. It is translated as CASSPRINEQFF.

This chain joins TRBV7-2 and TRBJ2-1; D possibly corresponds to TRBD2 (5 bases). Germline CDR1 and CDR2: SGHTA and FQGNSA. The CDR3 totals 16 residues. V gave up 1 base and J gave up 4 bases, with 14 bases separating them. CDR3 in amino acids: CASSLDGRGTYNEQFF. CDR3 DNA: TGTGCCAGCAGCTTAGACGGCCGGGGAACTTACAATGAGCAGTTCTTC. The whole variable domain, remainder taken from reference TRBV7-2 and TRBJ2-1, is GAGVSQSPSNKVTEKGKDVELRCDPISGHTALYWYRQSLGQGLEFLIYFQGNSAPDKSGLPSDRFSAERTGGSVSTLTIQRTQQEDSAVYLCASSLDGRGTYNEQFFGPGTRLTVL.

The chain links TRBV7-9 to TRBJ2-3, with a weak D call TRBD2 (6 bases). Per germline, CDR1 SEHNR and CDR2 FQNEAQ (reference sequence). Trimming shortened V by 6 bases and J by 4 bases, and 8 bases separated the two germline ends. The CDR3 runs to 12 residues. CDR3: CASRSGADTQYF. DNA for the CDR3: TGTGCCAGCAGATCGGGGGCAGATACGCAGTATTTT.

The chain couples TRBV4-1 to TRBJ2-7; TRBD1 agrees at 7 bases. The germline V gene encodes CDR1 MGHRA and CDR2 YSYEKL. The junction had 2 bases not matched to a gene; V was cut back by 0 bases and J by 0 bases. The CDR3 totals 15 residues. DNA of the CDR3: TGCGCCAGCAGCCAAGAACAGGGGCTCTCCTACGAGCAGTACTTC. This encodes CASSQEQGLSYEQYF.

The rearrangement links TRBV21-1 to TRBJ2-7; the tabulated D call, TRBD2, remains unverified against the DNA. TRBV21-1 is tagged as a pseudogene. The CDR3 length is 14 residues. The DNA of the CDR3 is TGTGCCAGCAGCACGAGACTAGCGTTCTACGAGCAGTACTTC. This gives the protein CASSTRLAFYEQYF.

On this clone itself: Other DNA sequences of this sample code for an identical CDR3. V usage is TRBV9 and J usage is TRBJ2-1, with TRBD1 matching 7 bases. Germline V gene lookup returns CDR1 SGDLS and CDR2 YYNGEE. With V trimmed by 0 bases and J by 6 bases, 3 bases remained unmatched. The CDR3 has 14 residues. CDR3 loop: CASSVVSGGNEQFF. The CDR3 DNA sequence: TGTGCCAGCAGCGTAGTTTCAGGGGGCAATGAGCAGTTCTTC.

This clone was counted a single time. CDR3 coding DNA: TGTGCCAGCAGCCAAGTAGGTACATCAGAGACCCAGTACTTC. Translating it yields CASSQVGTSETQYF. J is TRBJ2-5 and V is TRBV4-2; D is uncertain. Germline CDR1 LGHNA, CDR2 YNFKEQ. Trimming removed 1 base from V and 4 bases from J, with 10 bases in between. This CDR3 comprises 14 residues.